Listed here is a single T cell receptor (beta chain). The data stem from a study of spatial heterogeneity in lung cancer. Across the whole study: There were 65 or so donors, all of them untreated patients with early-stage non-small cell lung cancer. Raw reads contained each unique TCR and UMI combination more than ten times on average.

A single record per CDR3 protein comes from TCRdb applying MiXCR to the 5' RACE reads. The data show fewer than 45,000 distinct CDR3 sequences, about 10% seen once. Noted time point: blood at routine non-recurrence follow-up after resection. Unsorted whole RNA of tumor, nontumor lung or frozen PBMC was sequenced. With 1 base removed from V and 7 bases from J, the gap between germline ends came to 13 bases. Germline CDR1 and CDR2: KGHSH and LQKENI. The CDR3 consists of 15 residues. The material was PBMCs, obtained at follow-up. The rearrangement joins TRBV18 to TRBJ1-4; D possibly corresponds to TRBD1 (5 bases). This TCR was recovered from a female donor with early-stage non-small cell lung cancer. The CDR3 reads CASSPRAGKREKLFF. The CDR3 DNA sequence: TGTGCCAGCTCACCACGAGCAGGGAAGCGTGAAAAACTGTTTTTT.